The 18 T cell receptor beta chains below come from one sample, sequenced in a study of persistence of HIV-infected CD4 T cells. Stimulation used 8.5 to 10 ug/mL lysate from CMV-infected fibroblasts. Memory cells lacking CD40L and CD69 with high CD45RO were sorted. The libraries were made with immunoSEQ version 4 in survey mode. Profiled with immunoSEQ multiplex PCR; TCRdb holds only in-frame clones, not every one. The table has about 48,000 clones, around 75% seen once. Antigens of these TCRs are unknown. Material: CD4+ T cells sorted from PBMCs after roughly 19-hour stimulation, obtained from a patient who received antiretroviral therapy. These receptors were obtained from an adult man with HIV who was CMV-seropositive.

The chain links TRBV10-2 to TRBJ1-3, with D hard to call. V lost 4 bases and J 5 bases, leaving 0 bases between the germline ends. The CDR3 runs to 10 residues. Per germline, CDR1 WSHSY and CDR2 SAAADI. The DNA of the CDR3 is TGCGCCAGCAGTGGAAACACCATATATTTT. Its translation is CASSGNTIYF.

The genes are TRBV7-2 and TRBJ1-1; D uncertain. This CDR3 contains 12 residues. Trimming removed 3 bases from V and 3 bases from J, with 5 bases in between. Germline CDR1 and CDR2: SGHTA and FQGNSA. CDR3 residues: CASSFTYTEAFF. In DNA, the CDR3 is TGTGCCAGCAGCTTTACTTACACTGAAGCTTTCTTT.

The chain uses TRBV9 and TRBJ1-2; 8 nucleotides agree with TRBD1. V shed 4 bases and J 2 bases; nucleotides not matched to a gene: 7. The CDR3 contains 15 residues. The germline V gene has CDR1 SGDLS and CDR2 YYNGEE. CDR3 protein: CASSPRTGPNYGYTF. CDR3 DNA: TGTGCCAGCAGCCCAAGGACAGGGCCCAACTATGGCTACACCTTC.

The V call is TRBV4-3, the J call TRBJ2-3; D not certain. Trimming took off 0 bases at V and 0 bases at J, with 16 bases between the two ends. Germline CDR1 reads LGHNA; CDR2 reads YSLEER. This CDR3 is built from 18 residues. CDR3 sequence: CASSQDIPGFVSTDTQYF. The CDR3 nucleotides are TGCGCCAGCAGCCAAGATATTCCGGGCTTCGTTAGCACAGATACGCAGTATTTT.

The chain uses TRBV6-5 and TRBJ1-1; D may be TRBD1 (5 bases). The CDR3 covers 14 residues. CDR1 is MNHEY, CDR2 SVGAGI, per germline. V was shortened by 5 bases and J by 1 base, with 11 bases between the two germline ends. CDR3 in DNA: TGTGCCAGCAGTCCAGGGTTCTGGAACACTGAAGCTTTCTTT. This gives the protein CASSPGFWNTEAFF.

The V gene is TRBV25-1, the J gene TRBJ2-3; a possible D gene is TRBD2 (6 bases). Germline CDR1 MGHDK, CDR2 SYGVNS. Trimming stripped 5 bases from V and 5 bases from J, with 23 bases between. The CDR3 has 17 amino acids. The CDR3 spells CASSKKVSLFGGDTQYF. In DNA, the CDR3 is TGTGCCAGCAGTAAGAAGGTCTCCCTATTCGGGGGAGATACGCAGTATTTT.

This chain uses TRBV28 with TRBJ1-4; possibly TRBD1 for D (6 bases). Trimming removed 7 bases from V and 7 bases from J, with 22 bases in between. Germline values: CDR1 MDHEN, CDR2 SYDVKM. CDR3 length: 16 residues. CDR3 in DNA: TGTGCCAGCACCAGGGGAAGGGGTGGGGGTACTGAAAAACTGTTTTTT. Amino acid sequence: CASTRGRGGGTEKLFF.

The chain is built from TRBV5-8 and TRBJ1-1; 9 nucleotides match TRBD1. The CDR3 has 15 residues. The J segment lost 3 bases and the V segment lost 4 bases, leaving 7 bases of the junction unmatched. CDR1 is SGHTS and CDR2 is YDEGEE in the germline V gene. For the CDR3, the DNA is TGTGCCAGCAGCCGCGGGACAGGGCGAGACACTGAAGCTTTCTTT. Encoded protein: CASSRGTGRDTEAFF. The entire variable domain, with the rest obtained from reference TRBV5-8 and TRBJ1-1, is as follows: EAGVTQSPTHLIKTRGQQATLRCSPISGHTSVYWYQQALGLGLQFLLWYDEGEERNRGNFPPRFSGRQFPNYSSELNVNALELEDSALYLCASSRGTGRDTEAFFGQGTRLTVV.

Here the CDR3 DNA reads TGTGCCAGCAGCCTTATGGCAGCCAGCTCCTACGAGCAGTACTTC. It is translated as CASSLMAASSYEQYF. The chain has TRBV3-1 (or the pseudogene TRBV3-2) and TRBJ2-7; no definite D call. V was clipped by 4 bases and J by 0 bases, with 13 bases between them. CDR3 length: 15 residues. The germline V gene has CDR1 LGHDT and CDR2 YNNKEL (reference sequence).

For the CDR3, the DNA is TGTGCCAGCAGTACGACAGGGGGCCAGAATTCACCCCTCCACTTT. It translates to CASSTTGGQNSPLHF. J is TRBJ1-6 and V is TRBV7-2; 10 bases align to TRBD1. The germline gives CDR1 SGHTA, CDR2 FQGNSA. V gave up 6 bases and J gave up 7 bases; unmatched junction bases: 6. The CDR3 totals 15 residues.

The rearrangement links TRBV5-1 to TRBJ2-7; D may match TRBD1 or TRBD2 (6 bases each). Trimming shortened V by 0 bases and J by 4 bases, and 11 bases separated the two germline ends. The CDR3 is 14 amino acids. CDR1 is SGHRS and CDR2 is YFSETQ in the germline V gene. The CDR3: CASSLEGGRYEQYF. CDR3 sequence (DNA): TGCGCCAGCAGCTTGGAGGGGGGCAGGTACGAGCAGTACTTC.

The rearrangement joins TRBV7-2 to TRBJ2-2; no clear D. V lost 2 bases and J 3 bases, leaving 7 bases between the germline ends. Germline loops: CDR1 SGHTA, CDR2 FQGNSA. The CDR3 is 14 residues long. CDR3 in amino acids: CASSLLGDTGELFF. In DNA form, the CDR3 reads TGTGCCAGCAGCTTACTCGGTGACACCGGGGAGCTGTTTTTT.

The chain joins TRBV6-5 to TRBJ2-2; 13 bases are a match to TRBD2. Germline-derived CDR1 and CDR2 are MNHEY and SVGAGI. The CDR3 is 16 residues long. Losses at the gene ends were 4 bases for V and 5 bases for J; bases not matched to a gene: 4. The CDR3: CASSSRTSGRTGELFF. The CDR3 DNA is TGTGCCAGCAGTTCCCGGACTAGCGGGAGAACCGGGGAGCTGTTTTTT.

The CDR3 loop reads CASSEGGPNEQYF. CDR3 nucleotides: TGTGCCAGCAGTGAAGGGGGGCCTAACGAGCAGTACTTC. V and J are TRBV6-1 and TRBJ2-7, with a tentative D call TRBD1 (6 bases). Germline V CDR1 and CDR2: MNHNS, SASEGT. The CDR3 consists of 13 residues. V lost 1 base and J lost 5, with 9 bases in between.

By share of the sample, this clone is medium-sized. V and J are TRBV6-5 and TRBJ1-1; D ambiguous. The CDR3 has 13 residues. V shed 5 bases and J shed 0 bases, with 7 bases lying between them. Germline V gene data show CDR1 as MNHEY and CDR2 as SVGAGI. CDR3 in amino acids: CASSRAVNTEAFF. The CDR3 coding sequence is TGTGCCAGCAGTCGGGCGGTGAACACTGAAGCTTTCTTT.

This clone was observed a single time. CDR3 sequence reads: CASRSSTSGRTLAKNIQYF. The CDR3 region has the DNA TGTGCCAGCAGATCCAGCACTAGCGGGAGGACCTTAGCCAAAAACATTCAGTACTTC. The rearrangement links TRBV2 to TRBJ2-4; 12 bases fit TRBD2. The germline CDR1 and CDR2 sequences are SNHLY and FYNNEI. Trimming removed 6 bases from V and 0 bases from J; junction bases left unmatched: 12. This CDR3 has 19 amino acids.

The V and J genes are TRBV19 and TRBJ1-2; TRBD1 agrees at 12 bases. V shed 6 bases, J shed 8 bases, and the junction held 7 bases outside the gene matches. The germline CDR1 and CDR2 sequences are LNHDA and SQIVND (reference sequence). The length of the CDR3 is 14 residues. CDR3 in DNA: TGTGCCAGTAGCTTGGGACAGGGGGCGTCCGGCTACACCTTC. Translation: CASSLGQGASGYTF.

This rearrangement joins TRBV4-1 to TRBJ2-1; 10 bases fit TRBD1. The CDR3 is 15 residues long. J lost 4 bases, V lost 3 bases, and 3 bases had no gene match. Germline assignment: CDR1 MGHRA and CDR2 YSYEKL. In DNA, the CDR3 is TGCGCCAGCAGCCAGGACAGGGGGTCGTACAATGAGCAGTTCTTC. The encoded protein is CASSQDRGSYNEQFF.